This T cell receptor (beta chain) was captured by sequencing in a study of T cells in Graves' hyperthyroidism and ophthalmopathy. With a duration under 2 months, the hyperthyroidism was newly diagnosed in patients aged 18 to 65. Uncontrolled infection, other autoimmune disease, pregnancy or lactation disqualified patients from enrolment. The germline V gene encodes CDR1 SGDLS and CDR2 YYNGEE. V shed 4 bases, J shed 1 base, and the junction held 12 bases outside the gene matches. The CDR3 length is 17 residues. Study-wide results and caveats: The model anticipated ophthalmopathy a median around six months pre-onset. Blood held most thyroid clonotypes expanded above 0.001 frequency.

The table lists this clonotype with many counts. Its antigen remains unidentified. Amplification targeted TCR beta CDR3 regions from RNA transcripts. HTBI primers drove first-round RT-PCR of the TCR CDR3. TCRdb passed the multiplex PCR reads through MiXCR, listing each CDR3 protein once. The table has around 690,000 distinct CDR3 sequences, approximately 15% seen once. Sequencing was carried out using blood. The TCR sequence derives from a man aged 45 to 65 with Graves' hyperthyroidism. The chain has TRBV9 and TRBJ2-7, with 9 bases aligning to TRBD2. Here the CDR3 DNA reads TGTGCCAGCAGCTACTCTAGCGGGACTCCCAATTCCTACGAGCAGTACTTC. Encoded protein: CASSYSSGTPNSYEQYF.